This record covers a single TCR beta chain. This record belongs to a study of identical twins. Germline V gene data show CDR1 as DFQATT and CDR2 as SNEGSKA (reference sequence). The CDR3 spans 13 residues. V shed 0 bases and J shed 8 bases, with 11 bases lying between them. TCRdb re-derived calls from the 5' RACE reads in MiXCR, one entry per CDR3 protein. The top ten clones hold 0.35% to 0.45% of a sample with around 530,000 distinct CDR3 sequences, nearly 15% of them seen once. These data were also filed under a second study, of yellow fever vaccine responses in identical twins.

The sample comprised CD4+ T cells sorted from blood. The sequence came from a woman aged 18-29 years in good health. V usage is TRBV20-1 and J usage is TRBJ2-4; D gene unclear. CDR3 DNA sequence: TGCAGTGCTAGAGATGCAGTTTCCCACATTCAGTACTTC. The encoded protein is CSARDAVSHIQYF.